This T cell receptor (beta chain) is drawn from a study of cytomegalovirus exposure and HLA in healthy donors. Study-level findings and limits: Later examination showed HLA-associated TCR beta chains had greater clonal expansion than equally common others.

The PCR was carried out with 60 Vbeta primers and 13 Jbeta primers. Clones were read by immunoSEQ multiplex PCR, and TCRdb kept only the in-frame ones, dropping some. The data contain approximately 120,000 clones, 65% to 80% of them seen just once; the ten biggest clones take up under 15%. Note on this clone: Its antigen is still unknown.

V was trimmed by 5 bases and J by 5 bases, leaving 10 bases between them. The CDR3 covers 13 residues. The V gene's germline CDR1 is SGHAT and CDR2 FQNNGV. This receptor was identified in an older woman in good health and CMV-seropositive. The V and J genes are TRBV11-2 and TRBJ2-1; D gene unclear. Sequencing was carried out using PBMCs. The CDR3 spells CASSSSRNNEQFF. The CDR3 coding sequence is TGTGCCAGCAGCAGCTCAAGAAACAATGAGCAGTTCTTC.